This T cell receptor (beta chain) is from a study of blood T cell repertoires in COVID-19. Study in general: From T cells, B-cell-depleted T cells, or PBMCs came the material, which was cDNA or gDNA.

Data came from immunoSEQ multiplex PCR; TCRdb stores just in-frame clones and leaves some out. The repertoire holds 95,000 to 110,000 clones, roughly 80% seen once, with 4% to 5.5% in the top ten. The CDR3 is 16 amino acids. CDR1 and CDR2 (germline): KGHSH, LQKENI. Trimming cost V 6 bases and J 2 bases, with 19 bases left between them. The rearrangement uses TRBV18 and TRBJ2-5; D might be TRBD2 (7 bases). The sample taken for sequencing was peripheral blood. The clonotype was recovered from a man aged 55 to 70 with acute or convalescent COVID-19. CDR3 residues: CASSRTGGFPQETQYF. The CDR3 coding sequence is TGTGCCAGCTCCCGGACGGGGGGCTTCCCTCAAGAGACCCAGTACTTC.